The next 6 T cell receptor beta chains were all read from a single sample in a study of blood T cell repertoires in COVID-19. Clones were read by immunoSEQ multiplex PCR, and TCRdb kept only the in-frame ones, dropping some. This table holds 150,000 to 200,000 clones, more than 75% found once. Source material: peripheral blood. The receptors were sampled from a human donor in a cohort sampled during active COVID-19.

V usage is TRBV5-6 and J usage is TRBJ1-3; TRBD1 is a possible D gene (5 bases). V was clipped by 4 bases and J by 2 bases, with 13 bases between them. Germline V gene sequence: CDR1 SGHDT, CDR2 YYEEEE. This CDR3 is 15 amino acids long. Written as DNA, the CDR3 is TGTGCCAGCAGCCATGGGGGGTCCGCTGGAAACACCATATATTTT. Translated, it gives CASSHGGSAGNTIYF.

The rearrangement links TRBV10-2 to TRBJ2-1, with 8 bases lining up with TRBD2. V lost 0 bases and J lost 7; bases outside the gene matches: 2. CDR1 is WSHSY, CDR2 SAAADI, per germline. The CDR3 runs to 14 residues. The CDR3 nucleotides are TGCGCCAGCAGTGAGTCGGGACTAGTGAATGAGCAGTTCTTC. Residues: CASSESGLVNEQFF.

The chain uses TRBV30 and TRBJ1-3; D uncertain. Per the germline V gene, CDR1 is GTSNPN and CDR2 is SVGIG (reference sequence). Trimming stripped 0 bases from V and 4 bases from J, with 13 bases between. This CDR3 region has 15 residues. CDR3 region: CAWSVRSPAGNTIYF. DNA of the CDR3: TGTGCCTGGAGTGTAAGGTCTCCAGCGGGAAACACCATATATTTT.

Here the CDR3 DNA reads TGTGCCAGCAGTTACGTGCGGCGGGAGGGCCAGAATGAGCAGTTCTTC. Amino acid sequence: CASSYVRREGQNEQFF. The chain has TRBV6-6 and TRBJ2-1; 9 positions match TRBD2. CDR3 length: 16 residues. The junction had 9 bases not matched to a gene; V was cut back by 2 bases and J by 7 bases. Germline CDR1 is MNHNY and CDR2 is SVGAGI (reference sequence).

J is TRBJ2-7 and V is TRBV28; 11 positions match TRBD1. Germline V lookup: CDR1 MDHEN, CDR2 SYDVKM. The trim removed 5 bases at V and 3 bases at J, leaving 9 bases unmatched. The CDR3 covers 16 residues. In DNA, the CDR3 is TGTGCCAGCAGTCCCACCCCGGGACAGGGGGGCTACGAGCAGTACTTC. Amino acids: CASSPTPGQGGYEQYF. Full variable domain (rest looked up from reference TRBV28 and TRBJ2-7): DVKVTQSSRYLVKRTGEKVFLECVQDMDHENMFWYRQDPGLGLRLIYFSYDVKMKEKGDIPEGYSVSREKKERFSLILESASTNQTSMYLCASSPTPGQGGYEQYFGPGTRLTVT.

The rearrangement joins TRBV5-1 to TRBJ2-3, with 10 nucleotides matching TRBD2. CDR1 and CDR2 from the germline V gene are SGHRS and YFSETQ. The J segment lost 3 bases and the V segment lost 5 bases, leaving 6 bases of the junction unmatched. This CDR3 contains 15 residues. This CDR3 is CASRGAGGPTDTQYF. The CDR3 DNA is TGCGCCAGCAGGGGAGCGGGAGGGCCTACAGATACGCAGTATTTT.